This T cell receptor (beta chain) was captured by sequencing in a study of blood T cell repertoires in COVID-19. Across the whole study: Sample material is recorded as cDNA or gDNA derived from T cells, B-cell-depleted T cells, or PBMCs.

The CDR3 has 14 residues. The germline gives CDR1 MNHNY, CDR2 SVGAGI (reference sequence). Trimming at V came to 3 bases and at J to 5 bases, leaving 6 bases not matched to a gene. Libraries were prepared by immunoSEQ multiplex PCR; TCRdb keeps only in-frame clonotypes and omits some of them. The data contain tens of thousands of clones, 65% to 90% of them singletons. Material for sequencing was peripheral blood. The chain joins TRBV6-6 to TRBJ1-1, with TRBD1 matching 7 bases. This sequence was found in a man aged 65 to 79 with acute or convalescent COVID-19. CDR3 residues: CASSYMAGGTEAFF. The CDR3 nucleotides read TGTGCCAGCAGTTATATGGCAGGGGGGACTGAAGCTTTCTTT.